What follows is one TCR beta chain and its context. The data belong to a study of immune cell composition in non-small cell lung cancer. The normal lung sample lay at least 3 cm, and maximally far, from the tumour. Genomic DNA came from frozen unsorted single-cell suspensions. CDR1 and CDR2 (germline): LGHNA, YNFKEQ. Trimming removed 4 bases from V and 4 bases from J; junction bases left unmatched: 8. There are 16 residues in the CDR3. Repertoires were generated with immunoSEQ multiplex PCR, while TCRdb's copy carries only in-frame clones and drops some. The sample contains around 5,000 clones, approximately 91% of which appear only once.

The chain carries TRBV4-2 and TRBJ2-2; 8 bases agree with TRBD1. What was sequenced was non-adjacent lung tissue. The source is a human donor with non-small cell lung cancer. Some clones in this sample may be carry-over from other donors' samples. DNA of the CDR3: TGTGCCAGCAGCCTAGGGACAGGATTAATCACCGGGGAGCTGTTTTTT. Amino acid sequence: CASSLGTGLITGELFF.